The 20 T cell receptor beta chains in this list originate from one sample, sequenced in a study of cytomegalovirus exposure and HLA in healthy donors. Primers for the PCR totalled 60 Vbeta and 13 Jbeta. The data were produced by immunoSEQ multiplex PCR, yet TCRdb's version contains in-frame clones alone and is incomplete. Of 130,000 to 150,000 clones listed, 75% to 80% are singletons. Sample: PBMCs. The receptor set was obtained from a male donor in good health and CMV-seronegative.

The V and J genes are TRBV5-1 and TRBJ2-5; D unresolved. The J call may not be correct, given that the DNA end is closer to TRBJ2-7. The germline V gene has CDR1 SGHRS and CDR2 YFSETQ. This CDR3 contains 13 residues. The CDR3 DNA reads as TGCGCCAGCAGCTCGAGTCTGGACTACGAGCAGTACTTC. This codes for CASSSSLDYEQYF.

Notes on this clone: At one of its ends the junction is not consistent with the germline gene, which may arise from a read error. The chain is built from TRBV7-9 and TRBJ2-1; perhaps TRBD1 as D (6 bases). Germline-derived CDR1 and CDR2 are SEHNR and FQNEAQ (reference sequence). This CDR3 spans 15 amino acids. CDR3 region: CSSSLRAGEGNEQFF. CDR3 DNA sequence: TGTTCCAGCAGCTTAAGAGCAGGGGAAGGGAATGAGCAGTTCTTC.

This chain joins TRBV7-3 and TRBJ2-1, with 7 nucleotides matching TRBD1. J gave up 5 bases and V 4 bases, and 2 bases lay outside the gene matches. Germline loops: CDR1 SGHTA, CDR2 FQGTGA. The CDR3 is made up of 13 amino acids. Here the CDR3 reads CASSYDRDNEQFF. CDR3 coding DNA: TGTGCCAGCAGCTACGACAGGGACAATGAGCAGTTCTTC.

The J gene is TRBJ1-1, the V gene TRBV5-1; 7 nucleotides agree with TRBD1. The CDR3 sequence is 15 residues long. Germline assignment: CDR1 SGHRS and CDR2 YFSETQ. The trim removed 2 bases at V and 0 bases at J, leaving 4 bases unmatched. CDR3 in amino acids: CASSLPGQLNTEAFF. The CDR3, as DNA: TGCGCCAGCAGCTTACCGGGACAGCTGAACACTGAAGCTTTCTTT.

The rearrangement joins TRBV14 to TRBJ2-3; D is perhaps TRBD1 (6 bases). The germline CDR1 and CDR2 sequences are SGHDN and FVKESK. V lost 3 bases and J 3 bases, leaving 16 bases between the germline ends. This CDR3 has 16 amino acids. The CDR3 spells CASSQGNRAGTDTQYF. The CDR3 DNA follows: TGTGCCAGCAGCCAGGGTAACAGGGCTGGAACAGATACGCAGTATTTT.

This clone showed up just a few times. The V and J genes are TRBV7-9 and TRBJ2-1, with a weak D call TRBD1 (6 bases). Looked up from germline, CDR1 is SEHNR and CDR2 is FQNEAQ (reference sequence). The CDR3 runs to 15 residues. Trimming shortened V by 3 bases and J by 7 bases, and 16 bases separated the two germline ends. The CDR3 bases are TGTGCCAGCAGCTTGGCACAGGGCGACTGGAATGAGCAGTTCTTC. The encoded protein is CASSLAQGDWNEQFF.

The chain employs TRBV7-3 and TRBJ1-2; 9 bases match TRBD1. Germline V gene sequence: CDR1 SGHTA, CDR2 FQGTGA. V was pared by 5 bases and J by 5 bases, with 3 bases of the junction left unmatched. There are 13 residues in the CDR3. The CDR3 DNA is TGTGCCAGCAGCCTGGGGACAGGGTATGGCTACACCTTC. This translates into CASSLGTGYGYTF. Supplemented by reference TRBV7-3 and TRBJ1-2, the full variable domain reads GAGVSQTPSNKVTEKGKYVELRCDPISGHTALYWYRQSLGQGPEFLIYFQGTGAADDSGLPNDRFFAVRPEGSVSTLKIQRTERGDSAVYLCASSLGTGYGYTFGSGTRLTVV.

The count of this clone is one. V and J are TRBV7-3 and TRBJ2-2; a weak D match, TRBD1 (6 bases). This CDR3 is built from 16 residues. V lost 5 bases, J lost 4 bases, and 17 bases lay in between. Germline-derived CDR1 and CDR2 are SGHTA and FQGTGA. The CDR3 reads CASSARAGALTGELFF. The DNA of the CDR3 is TGTGCCAGCAGCGCCCGGGCAGGGGCCCTCACCGGGGAGCTGTTTTTT. Looking up the rest from reference TRBV7-3 and TRBJ2-2 gives the full variable domain: GAGVSQTPSNKVTEKGKYVELRCDPISGHTALYWYRQSLGQGPEFLIYFQGTGAADDSGLPNDRFFAVRPEGSVSTLKIQRTERGDSAVYLCASSARAGALTGELFFGEGSRLTVL.

The chain links TRBV9 to TRBJ2-5; TRBD2 agrees at 9 bases. Germline V gives CDR1 SGDLS, CDR2 YYNGEE. The CDR3 has 16 residues. Trimming cost V 3 bases and J 2 bases; bases outside gene matches: 8. CDR3 residues: CASSAGTSRGQETQYF. The CDR3 DNA sequence: TGTGCCAGCAGCGCCGGGACTAGCAGGGGACAAGAGACCCAGTACTTC.

The chain joins TRBV9 to TRBJ2-3; no firm D call. V shed 3 bases and J shed 2 bases, with 13 bases lying between them. Germline values: CDR1 SGDLS, CDR2 YYNGEE. This CDR3 spans 15 amino acids. CDR3 coding DNA: TGTGCCAGCAGCGGAGATATGACACCCACAGATACGCAGTATTTT. Protein product: CASSGDMTPTDTQYF.

The chain links TRBV19 to TRBJ1-2; perhaps TRBD1 as D (6 bases). Looked up from germline, CDR1 is LNHDA and CDR2 is SQIVND (reference sequence). V was shortened by 3 bases and J by 4 bases, with 15 bases between the two germline ends. This CDR3 spans 15 amino acids. DNA for the CDR3: TGTGCCAGTAGTATGGCGGACAGACCACGCTATGGCTACACCTTC. Translating it yields CASSMADRPRYGYTF.

The chain employs TRBV5-6 and TRBJ1-2; D may be TRBD1 (5 bases). The CDR3 contains 13 residues. CDR1 SGHDT and CDR2 YYEEEE come from the germline V gene. V was cut by 4 bases and J by 4 bases, with 11 bases left in between. CDR3 in amino acids: CASSGGVSYGYTF. In DNA, the CDR3 is TGTGCCAGCAGCGGGGGGGTCTCCTATGGCTACACCTTC.

This clone was picked up a small number of times. The V gene is TRBV5-1, the J gene TRBJ2-1; tentative D call: TRBD1 (5 bases). Trimming removed 4 bases from V and 0 bases from J, with 11 bases in between. Per germline, CDR1 SGHRS and CDR2 YFSETQ. The length of the CDR3 is 15 residues. The CDR3 region has the DNA TGCGCCAGCAGCCTGGACACCGCCTCCTACAATGAGCAGTTCTTC. As protein: CASSLDTASYNEQFF.

A few counts support this clone. The chain employs TRBV5-5 and TRBJ2-7; 7 bases are a match to TRBD1. There are 15 residues in the CDR3. The V and J ends lost 0 bases and 7 bases, in that order; junction bases with no gene match: 10. Germline-derived CDR1 and CDR2 are SGHKS and YYEKEE (reference sequence). The DNA of the CDR3 is TGTGCCAGCAGCTTGGGAGGGGGCAGGGCCGAGGAGCAGTACTTC. Its translation: CASSLGGGRAEEQYF. Together with reference TRBV5-5 and TRBJ2-7, the CDR3 gives the full variable domain: DAGVTQSPTHLIKTRGQQVTLRCSPISGHKSVSWYQQVLGQGPQFIFQYYEKEERGRGNFPDRFSARQFPNYSSELNVNALLLGDSALYLCASSLGGGRAEEQYFGPGTRLTVT.

The chain has TRBV15 and TRBJ2-1, with 8 bases lining up with TRBD2. The CDR3 sequence is 15 residues long. J lost 2 bases, V lost 5 bases, and 5 bases had no gene match. Per the germline V gene, CDR1 is LNHNV and CDR2 is YYDKDF (reference sequence). The CDR3 bases are TGTGCCACCAGCCTTAGCGGGGAACCCTACAATGAGCAGTTCTTC. Translation: CATSLSGEPYNEQFF.

The gene calls are TRBV19 and TRBJ1-4; TRBD1 matches 8 bases. The CDR3 sequence is 15 residues long. Per germline, CDR1 LNHDA and CDR2 SQIVND (reference sequence). V gave up 6 bases and J gave up 6 bases; unmatched junction bases: 9. The CDR3 coding sequence is TGTGCCAGTAGACCACGGACAGGGTTTTATGAAAAACTGTTTTTT. Encoded protein: CASRPRTGFYEKLFF.

This chain connects TRBV10-3 to TRBJ2-6; 7 bases agree with TRBD1. Germline values: CDR1 ENHRY, CDR2 SYGVKD. After removal of 6 bases from V and 11 bases from J, the junction contained 4 bases not matched to a gene. The CDR3 has 12 amino acids. CDR3 in amino acids: CAISGTADVLTF. For the CDR3, the DNA is TGTGCCATCAGCGGGACAGCCGACGTCCTGACTTTC.

This clone was counted only a few times. The gene calls are TRBV6-1 and TRBJ2-7; D is ambiguous. CDR3 length: 12 amino acids. Per the germline V gene, CDR1 is MNHNS and CDR2 is SASEGT. Trimming took off 8 bases at V and 3 bases at J, with 11 bases between the two ends. The CDR3 DNA reads as TGTGCCAGCTCAGACTCTTACTACGAGCAGTACTTC. Its translation is CASSDSYYEQYF.

As for this clone: Distinct nucleotide sequences in the sample also encode this CDR3. V and J are TRBV30 and TRBJ1-2, with a tentative D call TRBD1 (6 bases). Trimming took 0 bases from V and 2 from J, leaving 7 bases between them. Germline loops: CDR1 GTSNPN, CDR2 SVGIG (reference sequence). The CDR3 length is 13 residues. The chain's CDR3 is CAWSVGQNYGYTF. CDR3 nucleotides: TGTGCCTGGAGTGTAGGACAGAACTATGGCTACACCTTC. Based on the CDR3 plus reference TRBV30 and TRBJ1-2, the full variable domain is SQTIHQWPATLVQPVGSPLSLECTVEGTSNPNLYWYRQAAGRGLQLLFYSVGIGQISSEVPQNLSASRPQDRQFILSSKKLLLSDSGFYLCAWSVGQNYGYTFGSGTRLTVV.

The chain is built from TRBV5-6 and TRBJ1-5; possible D gene TRBD1, 6 bases. V was shortened by 1 base and J by 4 bases, with 12 bases between the two germline ends. The CDR3 consists of 15 residues. Germline V lookup: CDR1 SGHDT, CDR2 YYEEEE. The DNA for the CDR3 is TGTGCCAGCAGCTTGTTTGGGGGCGGAAATCAGCCCCAGCATTTT. Translating gives CASSLFGGGNQPQHF. Full variable domain (outside the CDR3, taken from reference TRBV5-6 and TRBJ1-5): DAGVTQSPTHLIKTRGQQVTLRCSPKSGHDTVSWYQQALGQGPQFIFQYYEEEERQRGNFPDRFSGHQFPNYSSELNVNALLLGDSALYLCASSLFGGGNQPQHFGDGTRLSIL.